These 32 T cell receptor beta chains share one sample of origin, sequenced in a study of regulatory T cells in long-lasting Graves disease. CDR3-region Arm-PCR and iRepertoire HTBI primers produced the TCR beta libraries. TCRdb re-called the multiplex PCR reads with MiXCR, one entry per CDR3 protein. The sample carries fewer than 550,000 distinct CDR3 sequences, 15% to 20% recorded once. Time point defined: newly diagnosed GD, antithyroid drugs for less than 3 months. Researchers made the TCR library from RNA that was extracted from PBMCs. These data were also reused for a study on T cells in Graves' hyperthyroidism and ophthalmopathy.

The sample was peripheral blood mononuclear cells (PBMCs), taken at new diagnosis, from a patient treated with antithyroid drugs. Receptors originate from a woman aged 40 to 65 with Graves disease.

As for this clonotype: This could be a read error, since a much larger clone is one nucleotide away. The chain links TRBV18 to TRBJ2-1; D uncertain. The CDR3 covers 14 residues. The germline V gene encodes CDR1 KGHSH and CDR2 LQKENI. CDR3 region: CASSPTPDGSKHFF. Written as DNA, the CDR3 is TGTGCCAGCTCACCAACCCCGGACGGGTCCAAGCATTTCTTC.

This clonotype showed up many times. The chain recombines TRBV12-3 or TRBV12-4 with TRBJ2-4; D is perhaps TRBD1 or TRBD2 (6 bases each). Trimming removed 7 bases at V and 8 bases at J, with 18 bases between. CDR3 length: 14 residues. The CDR3 bases are TGTGCCAGCACCCTCCGGGGGCCGCCGTACATTCAGTACTTC. It codes for CASTLRGPPYIQYF.

This clonotype was detected many times. The chain employs TRBV20-1 and TRBJ2-3, with TRBD1 as a possible D gene (6 bases). This CDR3 is 14 amino acids long. Trimming removed 3 bases from V and 3 bases from J, with 13 bases in between. CDR1 and CDR2 (germline): DFQATT, SNEGSKA (reference sequence). CDR3 loop: CSASGQGLTDTQYF. The CDR3, as DNA: TGCAGTGCTAGCGGTCAGGGGCTAACAGATACGCAGTATTTT.

The V and J genes are TRBV19 and TRBJ1-2; D is undetermined. The CDR3 runs 14 residues. With 2 bases removed from V and 3 bases from J, the gap between germline ends came to 10 bases. Germline V gene sequence: CDR1 LNHDA, CDR2 SQIVND (reference sequence). CDR3 in amino acids: CASSITHNDYGYTF. The CDR3 nucleotides read TGTGCCAGTAGTATAACCCACAACGACTATGGCTACACCTTC.

V is TRBV7-9 and J is TRBJ1-6, with D tentatively TRBD1 (5 bases). V lost 5 bases to trimming and J lost 6 bases, with 11 bases between them. The CDR3 is 14 residues long. Germline V gives CDR1 SEHNR, CDR2 FQNEAQ (reference sequence). The CDR3 loop is CASSQGDLNSPLHF. The CDR3 region has the DNA TGTGCCAGCAGCCAAGGGGACCTTAATTCACCCCTCCACTTT.

In this sample, this clonotype turned up a few times. The chain recombines TRBV3-1 with TRBJ2-7; 10 bases fit TRBD2. V lost 2 bases, J lost 2 bases, and 9 bases stayed unmatched. CDR3 size: 17 residues. The germline gives CDR1 LGHDT, CDR2 YNNKEL (reference sequence). The CDR3 nucleotides read TGTGCCAGCAGCCAAATGGCAGCGGGGGGGCCGACCTACGAGCAGTACTTC. It translates to CASSQMAAGGPTYEQYF.

This clonotype was seen at least ten times. The chain has TRBV18 and TRBJ1-1; D possibly corresponds to TRBD1 (5 bases). Germline V gene sequence: CDR1 KGHSH, CDR2 LQKENI. V lost 7 bases and J 10 bases, leaving 19 bases between the germline ends. The length of the CDR3 is 13 residues. CDR3 DNA sequence: TGTGCCAGCTTAACCCCCCGGGGGAGGTCAGCTTTCTTT. Translating gives CASLTPRGRSAFF.

In this sample, this clonotype turned up many times. The rearrangement uses TRBV6-5 and TRBJ1-6; D call uncertain. Germline loops: CDR1 MNHEY, CDR2 SVGAGI. This CDR3 is 10 amino acids long. Trimming took off 2 bases at V and 11 bases at J, with 1 base between the two ends. DNA for the CDR3: TGTGCCAGCAGTTACCCACCCCTCCACTTT. Its translation is CASSYPPLHF.

In its sample, this clonotype was seen a few times. The rearrangement joins TRBV27 to TRBJ2-7, with 8 bases lining up with TRBD1. The V gene's germline CDR1 is MNHEY and CDR2 SMNVEV (reference sequence). The CDR3 contains 14 residues. V gave up 5 bases and J gave up 9 bases; unmatched junction bases: 12. The CDR3 DNA sequence: TGTGCCAGCAGTCCCGGGACAGGCGCGGTGGCGCAGTACTTC. This translates into CASSPGTGAVAQYF.

V and J are TRBV7-2 and TRBJ1-5, with D hard to call. The CDR3 runs 14 residues. Trimming pared 0 bases from V and 6 bases from J, leaving 9 bases between. The germline V gene encodes CDR1 SGHTA and CDR2 FQGNSA. Here the CDR3 reads CASSLASRSQPQHF. The CDR3 nucleotides are TGTGCCAGCAGCTTAGCATCGAGGAGTCAGCCCCAGCATTTT.

The genes are TRBV14 and TRBJ1-3, with D possibly TRBD1 on 6 matching bases. V was shortened by 0 bases and J by 4 bases, with 13 bases between the two germline ends. CDR3 length: 16 amino acids. Germline loops: CDR1 SGHDN, CDR2 FVKESK. CDR3 sequence reads: CASSQEEGEWGNTIYF. The CDR3 coding sequence is TGTGCCAGCAGCCAAGAGGAGGGGGAGTGGGGAAACACCATATATTTT.

Only a few counts were recorded for this clonotype. The V call is TRBV11-2, the J call TRBJ1-4, with 9 nucleotides matching TRBD1. V trimming: 4 bases; J trimming: 7 bases; junction bases outside the gene matches: 7. The germline V gene encodes CDR1 SGHAT and CDR2 FQNNGV. The CDR3 length is 15 residues. In DNA, the CDR3 is TGTGCCAGCAGCTGGGTGACAGGGGGAGGTGAAAAACTGTTTTTT. This sequence encodes CASSWVTGGGEKLFF.

The sample holds many counts of this clonotype. V is TRBV10-3 and J is TRBJ1-1, with no clear D. This CDR3 has 12 amino acids. The V and J ends lost 6 bases and 1 base respectively, with 6 bases between them. From germline, CDR1 is ENHRY and CDR2 SYGVKD. The CDR3 DNA is TGTGCCATCAGGAACGGGAACACTGAAGCTTTCTTT. It translates to CAIRNGNTEAFF.

This sequence joins TRBV12-3 or TRBV12-4 and TRBJ1-5, with D unclear. The CDR3 has 13 residues. Trimming left V 5 bases short and J 6 bases short, with 11 bases between. The CDR3 reads CASSARGIQPQHF. CDR3 DNA sequence: TGTGCCAGCAGTGCCCGGGGAATTCAGCCCCAGCATTTT.

The sample holds a few counts of this clonotype. The V gene is TRBV12-3 or TRBV12-4, the J gene TRBJ1-3, with a tentative D call TRBD1 (6 bases). This CDR3 region has 15 residues. V lost 6 bases to trimming and J lost 0 bases, with 12 bases between them. DNA for the CDR3: TGTGCCAGCAGCCCTGGACAGAACTCTGGAAACACCATATATTTT. The encoded protein is CASSPGQNSGNTIYF.

As concerns this clonotype: One base away lies a much larger clone, so this may be a sequencing read error. The V and J genes are TRBV7-9 and TRBJ1-1, with D maybe TRBD1 (5 bases). The CDR3 loop spans 18 amino acids. Germline V CDR1 and CDR2: SEHNR, FQNEAQ (reference sequence). CDR3 DNA: TGTGCCAGCAGCTTAGAATATTCGCAGGGCGGCCGGACGACTGGAGCTTTCTTT. This sequence encodes CASSLEYSQGGRTTGAFF.

This clonotype has ten or more counts. J is TRBJ2-7 and V is TRBV6-2 or TRBV6-3, with 10 bases lining up with TRBD1. CDR1 and CDR2 from the germline V gene are MNHEY and SVGEGT. This CDR3 contains 15 residues. V shed 5 bases and J 2 bases; nucleotides not matched to a gene: 6. CDR3 coding DNA: TGTGCCAGCAGTGATTTTGGGACAGGGGCCTACGAGCAGTACTTC. It codes for CASSDFGTGAYEQYF.

This clonotype was detected many times. The chain recombines TRBV20-1 with TRBJ1-6, with D tentatively TRBD1 (5 bases). This CDR3 contains 15 residues. CDR1 is DFQATT, CDR2 SNEGSKA, per germline (reference sequence). Trimming took off 0 bases at V and 6 bases at J, with 12 bases between the two ends. CDR3 bases: TGCAGTGCTAGAGAGGGTGACAGTTCTAATTCACCCCTCCACTTT. Translated, it gives CSAREGDSSNSPLHF.

This clonotype appeared a few times. The chain links TRBV29-1 to TRBJ1-2; weak D call: TRBD1 (5 bases). V dropped 1 base and J dropped 4 bases, with 16 bases sitting between them. This CDR3 has 15 residues. Per germline, CDR1 SQVTM and CDR2 ANQGSEA. The CDR3 region is CSVEVVWRTTYGYTF. CDR3 coding DNA: TGCAGCGTTGAAGTGGTGTGGAGGACAACCTATGGCTACACCTTC.

This clonotype was picked up a small number of times. The V and J genes are TRBV2 and TRBJ2-6; weak D call: TRBD2 (7 bases). Per the germline V gene, CDR1 is SNHLY and CDR2 is FYNNEI. The CDR3 length is 15 residues. Trimming left V 6 bases short and J 4 bases short, with 13 bases between. The CDR3 sequence is CASRGGAGGANVLTF. The CDR3, as DNA: TGTGCCAGCAGGGGGGGGGCAGGCGGGGCCAACGTCCTGACTTTC. The whole variable domain, remainder taken from reference TRBV2 and TRBJ2-6, is EPEVTQTPSHQVTQMGQEVILRCVPISNHLYFYWYRQILGQKVEFLVSFYNNEISEKSEIFDDQFSVERPDGSNFTLKIRSTKLEDSAMYFCASRGGAGGANVLTFGAGSRLTVL.

To note about this clonotype: This may stem from a read error, because a much larger clone lies one nucleotide away. V and J are TRBV2 and TRBJ1-4; no definite D call. Germline V CDR1 and CDR2: SNHLY, FYNNEI. This CDR3 has 14 amino acids. CDR3 protein: CASSIGNLGENLFF. The DNA of the CDR3 is TGTGCCAGCAGTATAGGGAACTTAGGTGAAAACCTGTTTTTT.

The genes are TRBV12-3 or TRBV12-4 and TRBJ1-3; maybe TRBD1 (5 bases). CDR3 length equals 14 residues. Trimming took off 6 bases at V and 0 bases at J, with 9 bases between the two ends. CDR3 nucleotide sequence: TGTGCCAGCAGACGTGACAGCTCTGGAAACACCATATATTTT. The encoded protein is CASRRDSSGNTIYF.

This clonotype was counted many times. V and J are TRBV27 and TRBJ2-7, with D hard to call. CDR3 length: 14 residues. Trimming cost V 6 bases and J 3 bases, with 15 bases left between them. CDR1 MNHEY and CDR2 SMNVEV come from the germline V gene (reference sequence). This CDR3 is CASRPLGSDYEQYF. In DNA, the CDR3 is TGTGCCAGCAGGCCCTTAGGGTCTGACTACGAGCAGTACTTC.

This clonotype appeared a single time. Since a much larger clone is just one base distant, this may be a read error. The rearrangement uses TRBV6-1 and TRBJ2-1, with D possibly matching TRBD2 (6 bases). The CDR3 sequence is 15 residues long. Germline values: CDR1 MNHNS, CDR2 SASEGT. The CDR3 sequence: CASRSSAGPYNEQLF. The CDR3 DNA sequence: TGTGCCAGCAGGTCTAGCGCCGGGCCCTACAATGAGCAGCTCTTC.

The V and J genes are TRBV5-1 and TRBJ2-2; TRBD2 matches 8 bases. Germline values: CDR1 SGHRS, CDR2 YFSETQ. The ends lost 5 bases at V and 2 bases at J; junction bases unmatched: 8. The CDR3 is made up of 16 amino acids. CDR3 DNA sequence: TGCGCCAGCAGAACACGACGGGGGGGTAACACCGGGGAGCTGTTTTTT. Protein sequence: CASRTRRGGNTGELFF.

Only a few counts were recorded for this clonotype. The V and J genes are TRBV6-1 and TRBJ2-7, with TRBD1 matching 8 bases. The CDR3 has 15 amino acids. Per germline, CDR1 MNHNS and CDR2 SASEGT. V gave up 4 bases and J gave up 6 bases; unmatched junction bases: 11. This chain's CDR3 is CASSAGTGRVGEQYF. In DNA form, the CDR3 reads TGTGCCAGCAGTGCTGGGACAGGCCGCGTCGGCGAGCAGTACTTC.

This sequence joins TRBV27 and TRBJ1-1, with D uncertain. There are 13 residues in the CDR3. The ends were cut back, 6 bases at V and 3 bases at J, with 11 bases in the middle. Germline lookup yields CDR1 MNHEY and CDR2 SMNVEV (reference sequence). The CDR3 DNA is TGTGCCAGCAGGGCCGTTGGCTACACTGAAGCTTTCTTT. It translates to CASRAVGYTEAFF.

This clonotype was recorded many times. The chain combines TRBV27 with TRBJ1-3, with 8 bases matching TRBD1. CDR1 and CDR2 (germline): MNHEY, SMNVEV (reference sequence). The CDR3 runs 13 residues. J was trimmed by 3 bases and V by 10 bases; bases with no gene match: 5. For the CDR3, the DNA is TGTGCCACTCAGGGGGCTGGTGGAAACACCATATATTTT. It encodes CATQGAGGNTIYF.

This clonotype was detected once. One junction end disagrees with the germline gene, perhaps due to a read error. The genes are TRBV6-1 and TRBJ1-5; 8 positions agree with TRBD1. The CDR3 runs 15 residues. Looked up from germline, CDR1 is MNHNS and CDR2 is SASEGT. CDR3 loop: CAGSPGQGPNQPQHF. The CDR3 DNA reads TGTGCCGGCAGTCCCGGACAGGGTCCCAACCAGCCCCAGCATTTT.

Many counts were recorded for this clonotype. The chain uses TRBV9 and TRBJ1-3; the D is unclear. Germline-derived CDR1 and CDR2 are SGDLS and YYNGEE. The CDR3 runs to 15 residues. The ends were cut back, 0 bases at V and 0 bases at J, with 7 bases in the middle. CDR3 DNA: TGTGCCAGCAGCGTAGCGATGGACTCTGGAAACACCATATATTTT. Encoded protein: CASSVAMDSGNTIYF.

This clonotype was found a few times. The rearrangement links TRBV7-3 to TRBJ2-7; perhaps TRBD1 as D (6 bases). In germline, CDR1 is SGHTA, CDR2 FQGTGA. This CDR3 spans 16 amino acids. Trimming left V 1 base short and J 2 bases short, with 15 bases between. CDR3 nucleotides: TGTGCCAGCAGCTTAATAGCCCGGACAGAACCCTACGAGCAGTACTTC. Encoded protein: CASSLIARTEPYEQYF.

This clonotype was counted at least ten times. The chain has TRBV6-5 and TRBJ2-7; D is unclear. With 4 bases removed from V and 1 base from J, the gap between germline ends came to 8 bases. Germline-derived CDR1 and CDR2 are MNHEY and SVGAGI. This CDR3 region has 13 residues. The CDR3 DNA is TGTGCCAGCAGTTCTGCCGGTTCCTACGAGCAGTACTTC. Translating gives CASSSAGSYEQYF.